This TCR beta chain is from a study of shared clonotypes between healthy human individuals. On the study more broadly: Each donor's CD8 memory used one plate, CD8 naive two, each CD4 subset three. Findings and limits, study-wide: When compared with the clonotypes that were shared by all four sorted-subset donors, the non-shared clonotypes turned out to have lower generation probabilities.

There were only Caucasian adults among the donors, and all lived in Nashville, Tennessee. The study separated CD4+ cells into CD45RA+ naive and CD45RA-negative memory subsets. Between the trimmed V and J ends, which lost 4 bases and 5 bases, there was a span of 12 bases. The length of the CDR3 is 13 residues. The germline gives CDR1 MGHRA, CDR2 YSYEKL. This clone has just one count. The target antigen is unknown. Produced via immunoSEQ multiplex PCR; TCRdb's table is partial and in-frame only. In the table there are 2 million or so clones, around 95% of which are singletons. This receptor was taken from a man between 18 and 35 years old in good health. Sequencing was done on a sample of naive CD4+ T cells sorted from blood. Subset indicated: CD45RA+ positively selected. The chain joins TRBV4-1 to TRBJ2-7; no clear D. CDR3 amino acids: CASSPPSRDEQYF. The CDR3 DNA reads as TGCGCCAGCAGCCCGCCTTCCCGCGACGAGCAGTACTTC.